The clone carrying this T cell receptor (beta chain) has just a few counts. These data come from a study of patients and donors after allogeneic stem cell transplantation. TCRdb re-analysed the RT-PCR reads in MiXCR, keeping a single row per CDR3 protein. The sample shows hundreds of thousands of distinct CDR3 sequences, roughly 17% of them seen only once. V gave up 7 bases and J gave up 5 bases; unmatched junction bases: 5. In germline, CDR1 is KGHDR, CDR2 SFDVKD. The CDR3 is made up of 14 amino acids. The source is a human donor who was either an allogeneic HSCT recipient or a stem cell or donor lymphocyte infusion donor (not recorded which). It is not recorded whose cells these are; they may come from a transplant donor. The chain uses TRBV24-1 and TRBJ1-2, with 11 bases fitting TRBD1. The specimen was blood, either unsorted or a sorted T cell fraction (not recorded which). The CDR3 sequence is CATRDRGHRYGYTF. The CDR3 nucleotides are TGTGCCACCAGGGACAGGGGGCATCGGTATGGCTACACCTTC.